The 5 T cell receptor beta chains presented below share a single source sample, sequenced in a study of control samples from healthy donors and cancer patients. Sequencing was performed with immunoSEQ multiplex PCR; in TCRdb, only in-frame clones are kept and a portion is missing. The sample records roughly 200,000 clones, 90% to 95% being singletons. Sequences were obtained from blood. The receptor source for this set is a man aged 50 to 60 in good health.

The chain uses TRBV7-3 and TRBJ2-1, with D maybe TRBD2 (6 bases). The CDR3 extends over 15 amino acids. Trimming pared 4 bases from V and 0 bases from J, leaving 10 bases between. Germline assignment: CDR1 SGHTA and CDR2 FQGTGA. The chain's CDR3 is CASSSFGGSYNEQFF. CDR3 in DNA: TGTGCCAGCAGCTCTTTCGGGGGCTCCTACAATGAGCAGTTCTTC.

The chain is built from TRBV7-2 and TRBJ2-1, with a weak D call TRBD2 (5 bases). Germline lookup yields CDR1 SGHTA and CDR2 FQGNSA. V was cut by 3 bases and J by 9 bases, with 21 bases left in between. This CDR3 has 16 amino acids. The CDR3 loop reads CASSFVPGSKDIEQFF. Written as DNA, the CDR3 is TGTGCCAGCAGCTTCGTCCCGGGGTCTAAAGACATTGAGCAGTTCTTC.

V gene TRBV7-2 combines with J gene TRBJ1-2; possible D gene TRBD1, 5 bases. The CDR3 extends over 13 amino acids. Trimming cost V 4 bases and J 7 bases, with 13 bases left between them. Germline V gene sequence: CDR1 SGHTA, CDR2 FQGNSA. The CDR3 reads CASSSDSLGGYTF. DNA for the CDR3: TGTGCCAGCAGCTCCGACAGCCTCGGTGGCTACACCTTC.

The CDR3 region has the DNA TGCGCCAGCAGTGAAGGAAGCGGGGGGCTCACAGATACGCAGTATTTT. This sequence encodes CASSEGSGGLTDTQYF. The chain joins TRBV10-1 to TRBJ2-3, with 9 nucleotides matching TRBD2. Unmatched junction bases numbered 6, after V lost 3 bases and J lost 2 bases. CDR3 length: 16 residues. The germline V gene encodes CDR1 WNHNN and CDR2 SYGVQD (reference sequence).

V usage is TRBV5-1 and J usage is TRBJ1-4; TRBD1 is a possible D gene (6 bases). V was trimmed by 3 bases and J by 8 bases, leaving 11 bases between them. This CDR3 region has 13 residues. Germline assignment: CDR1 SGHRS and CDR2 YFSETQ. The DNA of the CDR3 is TGCGCCAGCAGCTCCACAGGGAACGAAAAACTGTTTTTT. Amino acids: CASSSTGNEKLFF. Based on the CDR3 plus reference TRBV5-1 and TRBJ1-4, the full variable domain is KAGVTQTPRYLIKTRGQQVTLSCSPISGHRSVSWYQQTPGQGLQFLFEYFSETQRNKGNFPGRFSGRQFSNSRSEMNVSTLELGDSALYLCASSSTGNEKLFFGSGTQLSVL.